The clone carrying this T cell receptor beta chain was seen a few times. The antigen is not known. The data were taken from a study of cytomegalovirus exposure and HLA in healthy donors. General observations from the study: Versus the roughly 640-donor mean, an Asian-associated ancestry cluster reportedly showed fewer N-insertions in a later analysis. When analyzed later, a missense DCLRE1C variant was found to be linked to TCR beta V- and J-gene trimming. CMV serostatus was the only recorded immune exposure for donors. Later analysis showed TCR association rates varying by HLA locus, highest for DRB1 and lowest for HLA-C.

Use of 60 Vbeta and 13 Jbeta primers characterized the PCR. TCRdb's table, derived via immunoSEQ multiplex PCR, lists solely in-frame clones and lacks some. The sample has 70,000 to 95,000 clones; 70% to 80% are singletons. This CDR3 has 13 amino acids. CDR1 is MNHNS, CDR2 SASEGT, per germline. Between the trimmed V and J ends, which lost 7 bases and 8 bases, there was a span of 17 bases. The sample taken for sequencing was PBMCs. This chain connects TRBV6-1 to TRBJ1-1; a possible D gene is TRBD1 (6 bases). This TCR was recovered from a man in his fifties or sixties in good health and CMV-seronegative. The CDR3 reads CASITGGTKEAFF. DNA for the CDR3: TGTGCCAGCATCACGGGGGGGACAAAGGAAGCTTTCTTT.